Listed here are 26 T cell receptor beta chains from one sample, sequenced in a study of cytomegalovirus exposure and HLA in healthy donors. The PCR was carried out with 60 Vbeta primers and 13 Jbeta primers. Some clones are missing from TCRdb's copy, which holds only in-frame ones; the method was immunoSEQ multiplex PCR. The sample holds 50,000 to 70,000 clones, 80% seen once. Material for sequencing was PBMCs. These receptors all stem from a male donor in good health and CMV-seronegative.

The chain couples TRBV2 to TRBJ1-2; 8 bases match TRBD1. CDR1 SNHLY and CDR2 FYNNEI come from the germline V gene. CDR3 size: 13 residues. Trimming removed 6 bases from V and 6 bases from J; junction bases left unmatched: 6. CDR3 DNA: TGTGCCAGCAGGGGACAGGACCAAGATGGCTACACCTTC. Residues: CASRGQDQDGYTF.

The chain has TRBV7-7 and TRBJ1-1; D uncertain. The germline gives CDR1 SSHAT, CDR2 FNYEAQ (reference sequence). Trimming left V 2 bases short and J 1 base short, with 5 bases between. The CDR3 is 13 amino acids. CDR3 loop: CASSLRQNTEAFF. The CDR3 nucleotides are TGTGCCAGCAGCTTAAGACAGAACACTGAAGCTTTCTTT.

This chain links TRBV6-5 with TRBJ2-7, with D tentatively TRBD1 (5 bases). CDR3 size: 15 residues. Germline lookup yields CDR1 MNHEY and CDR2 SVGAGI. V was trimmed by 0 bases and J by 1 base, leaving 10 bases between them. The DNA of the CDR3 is TGTGCCAGCAGTTACTCAGTAAGGGGATCCTACGAGCAGTACTTC. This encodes CASSYSVRGSYEQYF.

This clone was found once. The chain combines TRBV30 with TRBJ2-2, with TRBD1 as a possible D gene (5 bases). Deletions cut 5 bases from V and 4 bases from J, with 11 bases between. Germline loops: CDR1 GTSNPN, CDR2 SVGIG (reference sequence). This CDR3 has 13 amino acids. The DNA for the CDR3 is TGTGCCTGGGACCTAGGGGTCACCGGGGAGCTGTTTTTT. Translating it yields CAWDLGVTGELFF.

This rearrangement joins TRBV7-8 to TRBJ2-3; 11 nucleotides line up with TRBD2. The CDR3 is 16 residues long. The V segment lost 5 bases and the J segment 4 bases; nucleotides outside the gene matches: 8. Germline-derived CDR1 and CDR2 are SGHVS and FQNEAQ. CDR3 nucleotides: TGTGCCAGCAGCAACTTAGCGGGGGGGCCTCCAGATACGCAGTATTTT. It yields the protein CASSNLAGGPPDTQYF.

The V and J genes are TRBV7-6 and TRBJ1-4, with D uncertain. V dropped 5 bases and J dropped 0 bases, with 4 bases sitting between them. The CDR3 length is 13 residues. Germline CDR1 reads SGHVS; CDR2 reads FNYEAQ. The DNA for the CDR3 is TGTGCCAGCAGCGGGCCAACTAATGAAAAACTGTTTTTT. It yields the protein CASSGPTNEKLFF.

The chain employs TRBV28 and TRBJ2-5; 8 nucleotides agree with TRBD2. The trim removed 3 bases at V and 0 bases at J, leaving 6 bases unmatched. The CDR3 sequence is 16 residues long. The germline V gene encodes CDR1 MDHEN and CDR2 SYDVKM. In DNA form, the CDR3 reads TGTGCCAGCAGTTTCTTCCAGCGGGGGTACCAAGAGACCCAGTACTTC. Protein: CASSFFQRGYQETQYF.

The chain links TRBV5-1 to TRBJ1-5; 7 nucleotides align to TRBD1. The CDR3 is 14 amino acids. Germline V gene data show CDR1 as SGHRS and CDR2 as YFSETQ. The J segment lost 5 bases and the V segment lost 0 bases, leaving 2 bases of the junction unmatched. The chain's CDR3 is CASSLGDSYQPQHF. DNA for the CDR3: TGCGCCAGCAGCTTGGGGGACAGCTATCAGCCCCAGCATTTT.

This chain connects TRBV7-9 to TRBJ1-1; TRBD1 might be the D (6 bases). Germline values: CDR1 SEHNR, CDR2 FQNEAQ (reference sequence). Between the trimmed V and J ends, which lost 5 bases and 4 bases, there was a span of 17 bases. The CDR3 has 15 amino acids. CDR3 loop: CASSLLTGLGTEAFF. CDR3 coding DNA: TGTGCCAGCAGCCTCCTAACAGGGTTGGGCACTGAAGCTTTCTTT. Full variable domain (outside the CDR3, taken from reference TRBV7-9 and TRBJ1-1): DTGVSQNPRHKITKRGQNVTFRCDPISEHNRLYWYRQTLGQGPEFLTYFQNEAQLEKSRLLSDRFSAERPKGSFSTLEIQRTEQGDSAMYLCASSLLTGLGTEAFFGQGTRLTVV.

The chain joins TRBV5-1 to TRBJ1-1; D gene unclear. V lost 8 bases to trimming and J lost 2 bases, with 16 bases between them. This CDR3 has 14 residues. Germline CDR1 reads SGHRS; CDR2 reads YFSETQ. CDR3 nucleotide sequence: TGCGCCAGTACCGGACTTTCGGGTAACACTGAAGCTTTCTTT. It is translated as CASTGLSGNTEAFF.

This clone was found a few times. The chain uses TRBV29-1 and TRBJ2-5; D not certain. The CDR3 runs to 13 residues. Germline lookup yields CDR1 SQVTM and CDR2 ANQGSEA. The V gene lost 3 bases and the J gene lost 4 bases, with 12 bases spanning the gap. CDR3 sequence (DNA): TGCAGCGTTGACCCCTACGTTCGAGAGACCCAGTACTTC. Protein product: CSVDPYVRETQYF. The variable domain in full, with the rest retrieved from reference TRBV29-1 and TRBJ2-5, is SAVISQKPSRDICQRGTSLTIQCQVDSQVTMMFWYRQQPGQSLTLIATANQGSEATYESGFVIDKFPISRPNLTFSTLTVSNMSPEDSSIYLCSVDPYVRETQYFGPGTRLLVL.

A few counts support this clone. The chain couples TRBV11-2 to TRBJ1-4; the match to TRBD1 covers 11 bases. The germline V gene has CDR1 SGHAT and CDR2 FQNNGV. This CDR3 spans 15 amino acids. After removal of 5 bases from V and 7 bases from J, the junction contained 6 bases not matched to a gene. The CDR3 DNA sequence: TGTGCCAGCAGCATGGACAGGGGGCGAGGTGAAAAACTGTTTTTT. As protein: CASSMDRGRGEKLFF.

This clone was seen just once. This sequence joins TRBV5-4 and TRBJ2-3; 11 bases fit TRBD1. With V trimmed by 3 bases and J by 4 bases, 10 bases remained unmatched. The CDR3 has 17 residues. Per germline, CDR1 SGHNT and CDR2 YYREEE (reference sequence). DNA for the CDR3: TGTGCCAGCAGCTCCGGAGGACAGGGGGCGCGTCCAGATACGCAGTATTTT. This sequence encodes CASSSGGQGARPDTQYF. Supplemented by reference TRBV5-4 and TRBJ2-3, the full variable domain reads ETGVTQSPTHLIKTRGQQVTLRCSSQSGHNTVSWYQQALGQGPQFIFQYYREEENGRGNFPPRFSGLQFPNYSSELNVNALELDDSALYLCASSSGGQGARPDTQYFGPGTRLTVL.

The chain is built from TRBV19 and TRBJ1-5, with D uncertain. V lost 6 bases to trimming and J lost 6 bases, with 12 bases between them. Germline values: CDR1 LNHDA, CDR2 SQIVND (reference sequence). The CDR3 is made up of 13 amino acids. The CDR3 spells CASRTQVGQPQHF. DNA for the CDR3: TGTGCCAGTAGGACCCAGGTTGGTCAGCCCCAGCATTTT.

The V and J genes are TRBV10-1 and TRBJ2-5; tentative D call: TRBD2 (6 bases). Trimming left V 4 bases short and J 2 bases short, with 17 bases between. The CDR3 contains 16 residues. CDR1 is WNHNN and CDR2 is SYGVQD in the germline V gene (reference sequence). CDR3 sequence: CASSGPPRDSQETQYF. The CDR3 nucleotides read TGCGCCAGCAGTGGGCCCCCCCGGGACTCTCAAGAGACCCAGTACTTC.

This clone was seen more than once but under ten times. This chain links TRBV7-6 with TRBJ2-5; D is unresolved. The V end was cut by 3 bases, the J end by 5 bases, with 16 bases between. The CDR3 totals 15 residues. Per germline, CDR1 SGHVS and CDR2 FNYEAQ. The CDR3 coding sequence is TGTGCCAGCAGCTTGGATGGGTCGAAGAGGGAGACCCAGTACTTC. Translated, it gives CASSLDGSKRETQYF.

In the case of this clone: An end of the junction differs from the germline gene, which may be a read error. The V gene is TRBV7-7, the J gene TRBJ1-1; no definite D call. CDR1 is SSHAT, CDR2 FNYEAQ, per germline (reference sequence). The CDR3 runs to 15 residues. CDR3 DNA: TGTGCTAGCAGCCCTATTCGAGAAATGAACACTGAAGCTTTCTTT. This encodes CASSPIREMNTEAFF.

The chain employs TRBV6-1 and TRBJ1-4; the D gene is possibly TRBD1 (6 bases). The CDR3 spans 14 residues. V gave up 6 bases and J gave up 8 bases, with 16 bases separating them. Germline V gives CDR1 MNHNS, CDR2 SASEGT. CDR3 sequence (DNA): TGTGCCAGCAGCAGGGGAGGGGATGGGGAAAAACTGTTTTTT. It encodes CASSRGGDGEKLFF.

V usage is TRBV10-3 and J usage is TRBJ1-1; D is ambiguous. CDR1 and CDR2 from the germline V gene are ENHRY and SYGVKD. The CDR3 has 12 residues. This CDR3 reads CGTRGGNTEAFF. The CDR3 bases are TGTGGGACCCGGGGAGGAAACACTGAAGCTTTCTTT.

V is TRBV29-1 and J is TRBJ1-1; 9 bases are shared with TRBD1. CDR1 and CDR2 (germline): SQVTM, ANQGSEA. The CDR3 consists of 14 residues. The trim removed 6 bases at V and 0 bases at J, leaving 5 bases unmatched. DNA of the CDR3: TGCAGCGTCGAGGACAGGGGAATGAACACTGAAGCTTTCTTT. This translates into CSVEDRGMNTEAFF. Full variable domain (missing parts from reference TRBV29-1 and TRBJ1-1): SAVISQKPSRDICQRGTSLTIQCQVDSQVTMMFWYRQQPGQSLTLIATANQGSEATYESGFVIDKFPISRPNLTFSTLTVSNMSPEDSSIYLCSVEDRGMNTEAFFGQGTRLTVV.

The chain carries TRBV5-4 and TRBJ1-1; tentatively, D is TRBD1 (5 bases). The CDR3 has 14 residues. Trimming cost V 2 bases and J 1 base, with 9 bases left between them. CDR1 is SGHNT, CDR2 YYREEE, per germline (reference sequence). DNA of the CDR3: TGTGCCAGCAGCTTCGCTCAGGGGAACACTGAAGCTTTCTTT. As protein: CASSFAQGNTEAFF.

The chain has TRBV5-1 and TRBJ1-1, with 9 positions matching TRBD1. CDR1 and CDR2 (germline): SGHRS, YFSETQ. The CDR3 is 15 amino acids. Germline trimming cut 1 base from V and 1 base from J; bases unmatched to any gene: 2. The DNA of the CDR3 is TGCGCCAGCAGCTTGCGGACAGGGGCGAACACTGAAGCTTTCTTT. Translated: CASSLRTGANTEAFF.

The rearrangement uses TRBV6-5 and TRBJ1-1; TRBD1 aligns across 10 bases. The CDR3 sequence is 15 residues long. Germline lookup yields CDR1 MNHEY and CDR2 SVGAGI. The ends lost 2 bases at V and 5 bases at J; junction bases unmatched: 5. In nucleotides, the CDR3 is TGTGCCAGCAGTTACCTCGGACAGGGGGAGACTGAAGCTTTCTTT. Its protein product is CASSYLGQGETEAFF.

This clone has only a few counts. In DNA form, the CDR3 reads TGTGCCAGCAGCTTTCAGGGGGCTCATGAGCAGTTCTTC. It translates to CASSFQGAHEQFF. The genes are TRBV7-9 and TRBJ2-1; 8 nucleotides align to TRBD1. Germline loops: CDR1 SEHNR, CDR2 FQNEAQ (reference sequence). V lost 3 bases and J lost 8; bases outside the gene matches: 3. The CDR3 is made up of 13 amino acids.

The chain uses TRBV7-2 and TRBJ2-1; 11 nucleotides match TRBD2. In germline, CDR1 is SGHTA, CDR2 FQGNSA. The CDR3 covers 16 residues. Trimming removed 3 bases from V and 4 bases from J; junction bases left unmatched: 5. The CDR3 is CASSFTGTSGYNEQFF. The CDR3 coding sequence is TGTGCCAGCAGCTTCACCGGGACTAGCGGTTACAATGAGCAGTTCTTC.

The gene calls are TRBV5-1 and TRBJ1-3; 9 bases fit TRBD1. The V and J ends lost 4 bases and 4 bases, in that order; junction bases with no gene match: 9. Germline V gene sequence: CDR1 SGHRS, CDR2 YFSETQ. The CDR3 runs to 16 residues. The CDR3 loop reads CASSAGGTGRGNTIYF. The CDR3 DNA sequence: TGCGCCAGCAGCGCCGGAGGGACAGGGAGGGGAAACACCATATATTTT.